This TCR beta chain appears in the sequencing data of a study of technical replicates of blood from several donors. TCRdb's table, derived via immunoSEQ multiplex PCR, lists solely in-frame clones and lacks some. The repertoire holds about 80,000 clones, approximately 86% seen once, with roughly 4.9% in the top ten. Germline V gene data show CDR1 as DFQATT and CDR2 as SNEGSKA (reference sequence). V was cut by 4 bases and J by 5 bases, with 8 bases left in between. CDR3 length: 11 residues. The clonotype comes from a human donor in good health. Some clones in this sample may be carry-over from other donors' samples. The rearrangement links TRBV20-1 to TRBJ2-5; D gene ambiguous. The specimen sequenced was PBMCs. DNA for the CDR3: TGCAGTGCTAAACAGCCCGAGACCCAGTACTTC. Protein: CSAKQPETQYF.